The clone carrying this TCR beta chain showed up many times. Antigen: not known. TCRdb reprocessed the 5' RACE reads via MiXCR and lists one record per CDR3 protein. The sample has almost 9,000 distinct CDR3 sequences; 27% are singletons. With 7 bases removed from V and 3 bases from J, the gap between germline ends came to 12 bases. CDR1 is MNHEY, CDR2 SVGAGI, per germline. This CDR3 has 13 amino acids. Overall study results and limits: The larger-cohort validation was restricted to a single TCR beta V-J rearrangement rather than whole repertoires.

The TCR originated in a female donor with breast cancer. V is TRBV6-5 and J is TRBJ1-2; no firm D call. The sequencing sample was made of naive CD4+ T cells sorted from a lymph node. Described subset: naive CD4+ T cells, CD4+CD45RA+CD25-. CDR3 bases: TGTGCCAGCACCAGATCGGCCCACTATGGCTACACCTTC. This sequence encodes CASTRSAHYGYTF.